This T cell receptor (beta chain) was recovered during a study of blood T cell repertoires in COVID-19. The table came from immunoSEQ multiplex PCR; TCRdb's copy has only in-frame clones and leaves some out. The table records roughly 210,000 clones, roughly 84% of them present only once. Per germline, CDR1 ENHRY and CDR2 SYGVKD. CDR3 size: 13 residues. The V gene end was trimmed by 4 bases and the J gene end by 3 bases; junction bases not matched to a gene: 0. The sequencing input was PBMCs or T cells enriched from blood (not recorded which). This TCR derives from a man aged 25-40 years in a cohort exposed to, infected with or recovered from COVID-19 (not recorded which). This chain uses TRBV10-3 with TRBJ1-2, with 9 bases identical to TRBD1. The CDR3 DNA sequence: TGTGCCATCAGTGGACAGGGGGACTATGGCTACACCTTC. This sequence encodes CAISGQGDYGYTF.